This TCR beta chain is drawn from a study of breast tumors, draining lymph nodes, adjacent tissues. Deletions cut 4 bases from V and 4 bases from J, with 10 bases between. From germline, CDR1 is LGHDT and CDR2 YNNKEL (reference sequence). The CDR3 is 13 residues long. From the multiplex PCR reads, TCRdb called clonotypes with MiXCR, one entry per CDR3 protein. The sample has hundreds of thousands of distinct CDR3 sequences, roughly 32% seen once. This clonotype was recorded at least ten times. Samples came from axillary lymph nodes draining the breast cancer. The chain recombines TRBV3-1 with TRBJ1-2; D gene unclear. The origin of this receptor is a female donor with breast cancer. Some clones in this sample may be carry-over from other donors' samples. The sequenced sample consisted of axillary lymph node tissue. The DNA of the CDR3 is TGTGCCAGCAGCCGCGGTGGAAGCTATGGCTACACCTTC. This codes for CASSRGGSYGYTF.